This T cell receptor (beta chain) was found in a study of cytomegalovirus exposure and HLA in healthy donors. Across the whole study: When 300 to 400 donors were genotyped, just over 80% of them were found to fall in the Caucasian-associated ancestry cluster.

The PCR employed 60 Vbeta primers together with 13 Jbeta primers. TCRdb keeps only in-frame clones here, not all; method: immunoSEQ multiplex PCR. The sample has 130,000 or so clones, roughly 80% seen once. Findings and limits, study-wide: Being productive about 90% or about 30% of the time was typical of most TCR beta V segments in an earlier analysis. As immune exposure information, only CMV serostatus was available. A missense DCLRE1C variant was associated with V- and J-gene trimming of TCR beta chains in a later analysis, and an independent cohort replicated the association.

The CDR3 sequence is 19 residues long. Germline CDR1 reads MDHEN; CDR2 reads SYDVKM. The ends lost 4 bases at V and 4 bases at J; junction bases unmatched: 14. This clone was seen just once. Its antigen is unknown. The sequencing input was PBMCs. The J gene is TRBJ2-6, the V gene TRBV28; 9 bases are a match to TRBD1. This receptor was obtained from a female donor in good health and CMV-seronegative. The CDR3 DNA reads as TGTGCCAGCAGTTCACCCGGACAGGGGATGTATCTCGGGGCCAACGTCCTGACTTTC. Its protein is CASSSPGQGMYLGANVLTF.